This entry concerns a single T cell receptor beta chain. Its antigen remains unidentified. This sample is part of a study of OX40 agonist ivuxolimab in advanced cancers. People who had autoimmune disease history or systemic immunosuppression were excluded. The assay was immunoSEQ multiplex PCR, and TCRdb's table has in-frame clones only and misses some. The sample carries nearly 80,000 clones, just under 85% recorded once. Study-wide points: At doses 0.1 to 3.0 mg/kg, CD4+ and CD8+ clones expanded.

Germline V gene sequence: CDR1 SGDLS, CDR2 YYNGEE. The CDR3 length is 14 residues. Sample: CD4+ or CD8+ T cells sorted from blood, taken in a trial of the OX40 agonist ivuxolimab. This TCR derives from an adult with an advanced solid tumor such as melanoma, head and neck, liver or kidney cancer. This chain connects TRBV9 to TRBJ2-5; 7 nucleotides match TRBD1. Judging by the DNA end, TRBJ2-7 fits better; the J call may be wrong. The CDR3 sequence: CASSATGASYEQYF. The CDR3 nucleotides are TGTGCCAGCAGCGCCACAGGGGCTAGCTACGAGCAGTACTTC.